This entry lists 14 T cell receptor beta chains sequenced from one sample in a study of T cell changes during pregnancy in multiple sclerosis. This table comes from immunoSEQ multiplex PCR, and its TCRdb copy is limited to in-frame clones, with some not included. The sample records tens of thousands of clones, nearly 95% being singletons. Source: peripheral blood, taken after pregnancy. The source is a female donor with multiple sclerosis, enrolled in a pregnancy study.

The chain combines TRBV18 with TRBJ2-5; 8 nucleotides align to TRBD2. Trimming at V came to 1 base and at J to 5 bases, leaving 6 bases not matched to a gene. The CDR3 is 15 residues long. Germline V gives CDR1 KGHSH, CDR2 LQKENI. CDR3 sequence reads: CASSPREKRGETQYF. DNA for the CDR3: TGTGCCAGCTCACCACGGGAAAAGCGGGGGGAGACCCAGTACTTC.

The count of this clone is one. The chain recombines TRBV11-2 with TRBJ2-7, with 9 positions matching TRBD2. V trimming: 2 bases; J trimming: 4 bases; junction bases outside the gene matches: 6. The CDR3 length is 15 residues. Germline-derived CDR1 and CDR2 are SGHAT and FQNNGV. CDR3 sequence reads: CASSLSAGGPYEQYF. CDR3 nucleotides: TGTGCCAGCAGCTTATCCGCGGGGGGGCCGTACGAGCAGTACTTC.

This clone came up a few times. DNA of the CDR3: TGTGCCTGGGGAGCGGGGGCGGGCATTCAGTACTTC. As protein: CAWGAGAGIQYF. The chain uses TRBV30 and TRBJ2-4; TRBD2 matches at 8 bases. Per germline, CDR1 GTSNPN and CDR2 SVGIG (reference sequence). The CDR3 loop spans 12 amino acids. Trimming cost V 5 bases and J 9 bases; bases outside gene matches: 6. Drawing the rest from reference TRBV30 and TRBJ2-4, the complete variable domain is SQTIHQWPATLVQPVGSPLSLECTVEGTSNPNLYWYRQAAGRGLQLLFYSVGIGQISSEVPQNLSASRPQDRQFILSSKKLLLSDSGFYLCAWGAGAGIQYFGAGTRLSVL.

This clone was picked up one time. The chain is built from TRBV18 and TRBJ2-5, with 11 bases identical to TRBD1. CDR3 length: 15 amino acids. Germline CDR1 is KGHSH and CDR2 is LQKENI. With 3 bases clipped from V and 3 bases from J, the junction kept 3 bases outside the gene matches. CDR3 amino acids: CASSPRTGGEETQYF. CDR3 nucleotides: TGTGCCAGCTCACCCAGGACAGGGGGCGAAGAGACCCAGTACTTC.

V is TRBV10-3 and J is TRBJ1-2; 8 bases are shared with TRBD1. The CDR3 is 14 residues long. Germline CDR1 ENHRY, CDR2 SYGVKD. The V and J ends lost 3 bases and 6 bases, in that order; junction bases with no gene match: 6. The CDR3 region is CAISDRDRFNGYTF. CDR3 bases: TGTGCCATCAGTGACCGGGACAGGTTTAATGGCTACACCTTC.

The genes are TRBV7-8 and TRBJ2-5; 8 bases align to TRBD2. Trimming at V came to 5 bases and at J to 3 bases, leaving 5 bases not matched to a gene. The CDR3 has 14 amino acids. Per germline, CDR1 SGHVS and CDR2 FQNEAQ. The CDR3: CASSASGGKETQYF. In nucleotides, the CDR3 is TGTGCCAGCAGCGCCAGCGGGGGCAAAGAGACCCAGTACTTC. The variable domain in full, with the rest retrieved from reference TRBV7-8 and TRBJ2-5, is GAGVSQSPRYKVAKRGQDVALRCDPISGHVSLFWYQQALGQGPEFLTYFQNEAQLDKSGLPSDRFFAERPEGSVSTLKIQRTQQEDSAVYLCASSASGGKETQYFGPGTRLLVL.

This chain connects TRBV18 to TRBJ2-2; weak D call: TRBD2 (5 bases). Germline CDR1 reads KGHSH; CDR2 reads LQKENI. The V and J ends lost 4 bases and 3 bases respectively, with 9 bases between them. The CDR3 is 14 amino acids. CDR3 residues: CASSLLADTGELFF. CDR3 DNA: TGTGCCAGCTCACTTCTAGCAGACACCGGGGAGCTGTTTTTT.

CDR3 nucleotide sequence: TGTGCCAGCAGCGTCCTAACTTTCGATACGCAGTATTTT. Its protein product is CASSVLTFDTQYF. The chain links TRBV9 to TRBJ2-3; no reliable D call. Trimming removed 2 bases from V and 6 bases from J, with 10 bases in between. The CDR3 runs 13 residues. Per the germline V gene, CDR1 is SGDLS and CDR2 is YYNGEE.

The gene calls are TRBV29-1 and TRBJ2-3; D is possibly TRBD2 (6 bases). V was trimmed by 7 bases and J by 2 bases, leaving 13 bases between them. The CDR3 length is 13 residues. In germline, CDR1 is SQVTM, CDR2 ANQGSEA. The chain's CDR3 is CSGAGGDTDTQYF. CDR3 nucleotides: TGCAGCGGGGCGGGCGGGGACACAGATACGCAGTATTTT.

The chain uses TRBV25-1 and TRBJ2-1; D may be TRBD2 (7 bases). V shed 6 bases and J shed 0 bases, with 15 bases lying between them. This CDR3 comprises 16 residues. The germline V gene has CDR1 MGHDK and CDR2 SYGVNS. CDR3 sequence reads: CASSNPGGPSYNEQFF. The CDR3 region has the DNA TGTGCCAGCAGCAATCCCGGGGGGCCCTCCTACAATGAGCAGTTCTTC.

V is TRBV5-8 and J is TRBJ2-1; no firm D call. The germline V and J ends were trimmed by 0 bases and 10 bases, with 5 bases remaining between them. The germline V gene encodes CDR1 SGHTS and CDR2 YDEGEE. The CDR3 extends over 11 amino acids. DNA of the CDR3: TGTGCCAGCAGCTTGGGAGGCGAGCAGTTCTTC. This sequence encodes CASSLGGEQFF.

The rearrangement joins TRBV4-1 to TRBJ2-4; TRBD2 agrees at 13 bases. The CDR3 covers 16 residues. J gave up 0 bases and V 11 bases, and 7 bases lay outside the gene matches. Germline CDR1 MGHRA, CDR2 YSYEKL. CDR3 DNA sequence: TGCGCCTCAACTAGCGGGGGGGGGTTAGCCAAAAACATTCAGTACTTC. Translating it yields CASTSGGGLAKNIQYF.

In its sample, this clone was seen many times. The chain uses TRBV7-2 and TRBJ1-5; 8 bases match TRBD1. Germline lookup yields CDR1 SGHTA and CDR2 FQGNSA. This CDR3 spans 14 amino acids. J gave up 15 bases and V 1 base, and 11 bases lay outside the gene matches. CDR3 nucleotides: TGTGCCAGCAGCTTAGAAGGAGGACAGGGAAGAATGCATTTT. Protein product: CASSLEGGQGRMHF.

The chain carries TRBV6-4 and TRBJ2-1; TRBD1 agrees at 9 bases. Germline trimming cut 4 bases from V and 8 bases from J; bases unmatched to any gene: 6. The CDR3 extends over 14 amino acids. The V gene's germline CDR1 is MRHNA and CDR2 SNTAGT. CDR3 DNA sequence: TGTGCCAGCAGTGGAGGGACAGGGATGGATGAGCAGTTCTTC. Its protein product is CASSGGTGMDEQFF.